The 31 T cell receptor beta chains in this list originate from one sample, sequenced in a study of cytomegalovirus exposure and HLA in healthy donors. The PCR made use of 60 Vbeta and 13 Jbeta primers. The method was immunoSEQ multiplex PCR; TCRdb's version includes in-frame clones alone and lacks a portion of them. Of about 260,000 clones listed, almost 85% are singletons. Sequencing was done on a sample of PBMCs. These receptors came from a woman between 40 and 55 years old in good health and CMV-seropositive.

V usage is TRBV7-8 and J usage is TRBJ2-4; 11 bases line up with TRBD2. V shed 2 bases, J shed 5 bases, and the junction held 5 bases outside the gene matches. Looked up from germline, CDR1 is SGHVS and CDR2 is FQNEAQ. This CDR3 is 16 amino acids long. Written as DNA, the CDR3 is TGTGCCAGCAGCTTATCTGTAGCGGGAGGGGAAAACATTCAGTACTTC. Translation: CASSLSVAGGENIQYF.

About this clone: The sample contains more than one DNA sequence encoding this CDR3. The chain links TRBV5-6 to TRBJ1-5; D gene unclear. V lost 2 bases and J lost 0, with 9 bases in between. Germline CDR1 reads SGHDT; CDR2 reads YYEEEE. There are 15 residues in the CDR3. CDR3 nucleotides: TGTGCCAGCAGCTTACGGGGAAATAGCAATCAGCCCCAGCATTTT. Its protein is CASSLRGNSNQPQHF. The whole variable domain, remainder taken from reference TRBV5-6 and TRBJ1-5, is DAGVTQSPTHLIKTRGQQVTLRCSPKSGHDTVSWYQQALGQGPQFIFQYYEEEERQRGNFPDRFSGHQFPNYSSELNVNALLLGDSALYLCASSLRGNSNQPQHFGDGTRLSIL.

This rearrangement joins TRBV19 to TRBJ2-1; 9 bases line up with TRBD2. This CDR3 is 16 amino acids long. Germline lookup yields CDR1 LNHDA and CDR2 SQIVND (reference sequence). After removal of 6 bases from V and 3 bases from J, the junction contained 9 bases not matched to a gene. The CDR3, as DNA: TGTGCCAGTAGGGCTAGCGGGGCGGGGGGCTACAATGAGCAGTTCTTC. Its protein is CASRASGAGGYNEQFF.

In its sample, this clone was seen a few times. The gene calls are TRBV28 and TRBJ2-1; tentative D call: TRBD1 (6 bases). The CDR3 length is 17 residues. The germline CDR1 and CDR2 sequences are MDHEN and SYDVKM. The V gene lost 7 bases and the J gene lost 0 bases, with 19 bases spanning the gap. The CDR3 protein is CASTSHEGESSYNEQFF. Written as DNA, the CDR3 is TGTGCCAGCACCTCACACGAGGGGGAGAGCTCCTACAATGAGCAGTTCTTC.

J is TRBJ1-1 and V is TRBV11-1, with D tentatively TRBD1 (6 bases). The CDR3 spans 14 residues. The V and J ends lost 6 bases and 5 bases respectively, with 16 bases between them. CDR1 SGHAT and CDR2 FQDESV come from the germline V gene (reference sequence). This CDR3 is CASRPGGRKTEAFF. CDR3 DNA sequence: TGTGCCAGCAGGCCGGGGGGCAGGAAGACTGAAGCTTTCTTT. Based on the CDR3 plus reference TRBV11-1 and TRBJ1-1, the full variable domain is EAEVAQSPRYKITEKSQAVAFWCDPISGHATLYWYRQILGQGPELLVQFQDESVVDDSQLPKDRFSAERLKGVDSTLKIQPAELGDSAMYLCASRPGGRKTEAFFGQGTRLTVV.

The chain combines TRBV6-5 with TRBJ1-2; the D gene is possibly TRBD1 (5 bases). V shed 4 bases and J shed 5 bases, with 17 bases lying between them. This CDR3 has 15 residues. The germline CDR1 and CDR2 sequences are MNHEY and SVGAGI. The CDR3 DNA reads TGTGCCAGCAGTTCCTATACGCGGGGGTCGTATGGCTACACCTTC. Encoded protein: CASSSYTRGSYGYTF.

This CDR3 reads CSVEATSGNNEQFF. CDR3 nucleotides: TGCAGCGTTGAAGCAACTAGCGGTAACAATGAGCAGTTCTTC. The J gene is TRBJ2-1, the V gene TRBV29-1; 8 bases are shared with TRBD2. Germline V lookup: CDR1 SQVTM, CDR2 ANQGSEA. The CDR3 length is 14 residues. V shed 1 base and J 5 bases; nucleotides not matched to a gene: 4.

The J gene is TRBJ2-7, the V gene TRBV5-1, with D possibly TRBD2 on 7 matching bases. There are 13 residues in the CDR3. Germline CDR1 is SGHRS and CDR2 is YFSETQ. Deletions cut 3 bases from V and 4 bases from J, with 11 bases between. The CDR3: CASSSGGGYEQYF. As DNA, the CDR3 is TGCGCCAGCAGCTCGGGGGGCGGTTACGAGCAGTACTTC. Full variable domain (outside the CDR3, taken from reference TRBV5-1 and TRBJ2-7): KAGVTQTPRYLIKTRGQQVTLSCSPISGHRSVSWYQQTPGQGLQFLFEYFSETQRNKGNFPGRFSGRQFSNSRSEMNVSTLELGDSALYLCASSSGGGYEQYFGPGTRLTVT.

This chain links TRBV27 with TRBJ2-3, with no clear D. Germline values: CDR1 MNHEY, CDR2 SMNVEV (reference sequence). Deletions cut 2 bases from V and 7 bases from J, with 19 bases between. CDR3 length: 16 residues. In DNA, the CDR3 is TGTGCCAGCAGTTTAGTCGGTCAGGTGGTCGTCAATACGCAGTATTTT. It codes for CASSLVGQVVVNTQYF.

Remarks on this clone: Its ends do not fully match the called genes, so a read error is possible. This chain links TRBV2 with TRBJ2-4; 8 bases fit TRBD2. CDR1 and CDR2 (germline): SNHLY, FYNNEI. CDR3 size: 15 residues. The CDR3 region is CASRERESGKNSQYF. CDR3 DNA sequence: TGTGCCAGCAGAGAGCGGGAGTCCGGCAAAAACAGTCAGTACTTC.

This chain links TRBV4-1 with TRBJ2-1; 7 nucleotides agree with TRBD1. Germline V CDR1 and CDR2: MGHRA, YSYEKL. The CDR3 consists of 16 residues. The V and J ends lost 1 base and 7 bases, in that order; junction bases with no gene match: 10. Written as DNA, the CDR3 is TGCGCCAGCAGCCAAGCCCGGGACAGATGGACTAATGAGCAGTTCTTC. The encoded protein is CASSQARDRWTNEQFF.

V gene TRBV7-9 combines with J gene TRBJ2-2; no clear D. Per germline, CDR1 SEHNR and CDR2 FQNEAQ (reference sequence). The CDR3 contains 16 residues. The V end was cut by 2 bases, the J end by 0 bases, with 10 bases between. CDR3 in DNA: TGTGCCAGCAGCTTATTGGGCATCACGAACACCGGGGAGCTGTTTTTT. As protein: CASSLLGITNTGELFF.

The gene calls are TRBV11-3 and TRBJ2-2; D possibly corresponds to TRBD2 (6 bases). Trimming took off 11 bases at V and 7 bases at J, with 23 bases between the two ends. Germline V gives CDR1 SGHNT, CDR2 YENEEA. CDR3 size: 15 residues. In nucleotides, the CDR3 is TGTGCCCCCCATCGGGAGCAGGCAAGTGGCGGGGAGCTGTTTTTT. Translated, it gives CAPHREQASGGELFF.

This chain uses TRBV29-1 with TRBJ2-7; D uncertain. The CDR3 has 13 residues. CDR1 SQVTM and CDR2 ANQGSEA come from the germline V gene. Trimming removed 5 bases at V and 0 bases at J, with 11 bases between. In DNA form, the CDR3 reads TGCAGCGTTTCAAGACTCAACTCCTACGAGCAGTACTTC. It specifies CSVSRLNSYEQYF.

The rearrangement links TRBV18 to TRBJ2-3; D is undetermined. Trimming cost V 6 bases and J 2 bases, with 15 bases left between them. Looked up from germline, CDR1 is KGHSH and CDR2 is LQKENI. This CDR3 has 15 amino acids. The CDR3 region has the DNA TGTGCCAGCTCGTCGAGCGCCGTGAACACAGATACGCAGTATTTT. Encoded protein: CASSSSAVNTDTQYF. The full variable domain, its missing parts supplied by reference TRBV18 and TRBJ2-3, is NAGVMQNPRHLVRRRGQEARLRCSPMKGHSHVYWYRQLPEEGLKFMVYLQKENIIDESGMPKERFSAEFPKEGPSILRIQQVVRGDSAAYFCASSSSAVNTDTQYFGPGTRLTVL.

CDR3 sequence (DNA): TGTGCCAGCAGCCAAGATGAAAGCGGGAGGGCCCAGGCTACGCAGTATTTT. This encodes CASSQDESGRAQATQYF. The genes are TRBV4-2 and TRBJ2-3; 10 nucleotides agree with TRBD2. The CDR3 is 17 residues long. J gave up 8 bases and V 0 bases, and 11 bases lay outside the gene matches. The germline V gene has CDR1 LGHNA and CDR2 YNFKEQ.

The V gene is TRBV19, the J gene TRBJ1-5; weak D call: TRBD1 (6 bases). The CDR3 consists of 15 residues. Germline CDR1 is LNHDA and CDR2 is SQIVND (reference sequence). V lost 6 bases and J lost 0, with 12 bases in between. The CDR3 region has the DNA TGTGCCAGTAGCGACAGGAGCAATAGCAATCAGCCCCAGCATTTT. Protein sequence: CASSDRSNSNQPQHF.

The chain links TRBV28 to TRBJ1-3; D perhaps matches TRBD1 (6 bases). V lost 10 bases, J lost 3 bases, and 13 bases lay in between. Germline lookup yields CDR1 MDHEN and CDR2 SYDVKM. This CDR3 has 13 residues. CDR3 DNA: TGTGCCACCGAGGACAGCTTTGGAAACACCATATATTTT. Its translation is CATEDSFGNTIYF. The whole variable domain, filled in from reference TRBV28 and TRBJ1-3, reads DVKVTQSSRYLVKRTGEKVFLECVQDMDHENMFWYRQDPGLGLRLIYFSYDVKMKEKGDIPEGYSVSREKKERFSLILESASTNQTSMYLCATEDSFGNTIYFGEGSWLTVV.

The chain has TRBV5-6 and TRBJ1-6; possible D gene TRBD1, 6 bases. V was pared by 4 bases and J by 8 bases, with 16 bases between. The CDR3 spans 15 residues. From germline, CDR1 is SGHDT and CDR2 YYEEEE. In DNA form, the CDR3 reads TGTGCCAGCAGCCGAAACAGGGTCAGTGATTCACCCCTCCACTTT. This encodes CASSRNRVSDSPLHF.

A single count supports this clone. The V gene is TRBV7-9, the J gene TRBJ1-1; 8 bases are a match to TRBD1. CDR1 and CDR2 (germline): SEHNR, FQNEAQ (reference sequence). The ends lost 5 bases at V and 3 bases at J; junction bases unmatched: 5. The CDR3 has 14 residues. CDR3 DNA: TGTGCCAGCAGCCCATCAGGGGGCTACACTGAAGCTTTCTTT. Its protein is CASSPSGGYTEAFF.

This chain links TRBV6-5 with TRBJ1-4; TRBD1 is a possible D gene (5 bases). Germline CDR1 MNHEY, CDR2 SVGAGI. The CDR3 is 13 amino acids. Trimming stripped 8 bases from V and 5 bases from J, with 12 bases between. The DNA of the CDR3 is TGTGCCAGCCGAGGGACTAAAAATGAAAAACTGTTTTTT. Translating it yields CASRGTKNEKLFF.

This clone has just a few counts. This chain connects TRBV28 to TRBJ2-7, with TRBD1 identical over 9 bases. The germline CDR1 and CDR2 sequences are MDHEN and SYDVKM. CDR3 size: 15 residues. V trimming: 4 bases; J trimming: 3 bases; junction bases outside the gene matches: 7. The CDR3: CASSSLGQGRYEQYF. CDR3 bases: TGTGCCAGCAGTTCCCTGGGACAGGGACGCTACGAGCAGTACTTC.

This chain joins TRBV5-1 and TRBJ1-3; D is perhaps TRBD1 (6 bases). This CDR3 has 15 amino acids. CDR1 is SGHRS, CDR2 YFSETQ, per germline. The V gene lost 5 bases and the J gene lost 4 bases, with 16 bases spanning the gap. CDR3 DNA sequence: TGCGCCAGCAGGATAGACAGGTCGCAAGGAAACACCATATATTTT. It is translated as CASRIDRSQGNTIYF.

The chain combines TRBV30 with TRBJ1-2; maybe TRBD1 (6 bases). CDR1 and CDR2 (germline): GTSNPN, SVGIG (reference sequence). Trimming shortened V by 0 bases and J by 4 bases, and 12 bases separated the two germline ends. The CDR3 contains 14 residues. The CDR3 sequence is CAWSVSGRGYGYTF. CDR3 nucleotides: TGTGCCTGGAGTGTGTCGGGCAGGGGCTATGGCTACACCTTC.

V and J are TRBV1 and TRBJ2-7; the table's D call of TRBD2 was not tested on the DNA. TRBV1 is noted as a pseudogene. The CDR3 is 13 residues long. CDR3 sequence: CTSRKPKPGEQYF. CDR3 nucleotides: TGCACCAGCCGAAAACCGAAGCCGGGGGAGCAGTACTTC.

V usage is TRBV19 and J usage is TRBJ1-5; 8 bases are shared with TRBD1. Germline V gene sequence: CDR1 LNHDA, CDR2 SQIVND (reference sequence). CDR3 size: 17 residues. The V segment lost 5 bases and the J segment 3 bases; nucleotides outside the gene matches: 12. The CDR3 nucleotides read TGTGCCAGTAGTCTCTATTCTCAGGGGGCAGTCAATCAGCCCCAGCATTTT. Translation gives CASSLYSQGAVNQPQHF. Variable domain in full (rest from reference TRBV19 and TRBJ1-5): DGGITQSPKYLFRKEGQNVTLSCEQNLNHDAMYWYRQDPGQGLRLIYYSQIVNDFQKGDIAEGYSVSREKKESFPLTVTSAQKNPTAFYLCASSLYSQGAVNQPQHFGDGTRLSIL.

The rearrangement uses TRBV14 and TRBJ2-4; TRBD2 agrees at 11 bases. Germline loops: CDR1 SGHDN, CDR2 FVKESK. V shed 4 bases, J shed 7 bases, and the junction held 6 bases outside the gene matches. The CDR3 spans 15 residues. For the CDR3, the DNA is TGTGCCAGCAGCCCTGCCGGGACTAGCGGTAACATTCAGTACTTC. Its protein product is CASSPAGTSGNIQYF.

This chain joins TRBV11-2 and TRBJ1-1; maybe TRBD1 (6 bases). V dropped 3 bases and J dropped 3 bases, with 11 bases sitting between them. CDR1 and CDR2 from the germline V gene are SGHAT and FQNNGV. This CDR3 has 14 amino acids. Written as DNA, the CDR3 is TGTGCCAGCAGCTTTACAGGGAGAGACACTGAAGCTTTCTTT. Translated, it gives CASSFTGRDTEAFF.

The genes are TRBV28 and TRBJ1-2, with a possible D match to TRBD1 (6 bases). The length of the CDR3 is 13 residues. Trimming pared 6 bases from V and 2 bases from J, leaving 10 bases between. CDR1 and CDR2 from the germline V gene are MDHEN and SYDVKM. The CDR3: CASRPTGNYGYTF. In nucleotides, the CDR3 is TGTGCCAGCAGACCGACAGGAAACTATGGCTACACCTTC.

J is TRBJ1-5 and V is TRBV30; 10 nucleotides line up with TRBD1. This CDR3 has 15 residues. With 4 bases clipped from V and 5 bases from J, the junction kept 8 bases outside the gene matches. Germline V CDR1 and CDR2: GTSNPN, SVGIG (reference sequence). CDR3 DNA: TGTGCCTGGACCCCCCGGGACAGGGGTTATCAGCCCCAGCATTTT. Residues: CAWTPRDRGYQPQHF.

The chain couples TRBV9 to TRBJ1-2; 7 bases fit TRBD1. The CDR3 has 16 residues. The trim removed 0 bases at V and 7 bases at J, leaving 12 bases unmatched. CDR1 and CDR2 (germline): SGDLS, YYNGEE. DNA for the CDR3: TGTGCCAGCAGCGTAGGAAAGTCAGGGGGTAATAGTGGCTACACCTTC. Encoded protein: CASSVGKSGGNSGYTF.